Shown below are 32 T cell receptor beta chains from a single sample sequenced in a study of PD-L1 blockade in urothelial cancer (dated by TCRdb to 2017 to 2019). The library came from the immunoSEQ multiplex PCR assay. TCRdb re-hosts the immuneACCESS table, in-frame sequences only. Its copies lack some clones; in the studies checked, an unresolved V gene accounts for under half of them, and the cause for the rest is not known. This sample lists 30,000 to 40,000 clones; 84% were detected once. The ten largest clonotypes hold under 40% of the sample. The sample consisted of PBMCs, taken around atezolizumab (anti-PD-L1) treatment. Receptors originate from a man between 60 and 75 years old with urothelial cancer.

The J gene is TRBJ2-7, the V gene TRBV9; 9 positions agree with TRBD1. With V trimmed by 2 bases and J by 2 bases, 5 bases remained unmatched. The CDR3 length is 15 residues. Germline CDR1 and CDR2: SGDLS and YYNGEE. CDR3 protein: CASSVSGTGTYEQYF. Written as DNA, the CDR3 is TGTGCCAGCAGCGTGTCCGGGACAGGGACCTACGAGCAGTACTTC.

The rearrangement links TRBV14 to TRBJ1-2; 10 bases match TRBD1. Germline V gene lookup returns CDR1 SGHDN and CDR2 FVKESK. The CDR3 extends over 13 amino acids. J gave up 7 bases and V 4 bases, and 3 bases lay outside the gene matches. CDR3 sequence: CASSPRTGGGYTF. The DNA of the CDR3 is TGTGCCAGCAGCCCTAGGACAGGGGGTGGCTACACCTTC.

Only one count was recorded for this clone. J is TRBJ2-1 and V is TRBV11-3; D is ambiguous. Per germline, CDR1 SGHNT and CDR2 YENEEA. V was clipped by 4 bases and J by 6 bases, with 7 bases between them. The CDR3 loop spans 12 amino acids. CDR3 region: CASSSYSNEQFF. CDR3 DNA sequence: TGTGCCAGCAGCTCTTATAGCAATGAGCAGTTCTTC.

The chain couples TRBV2 to TRBJ2-5; 8 bases are shared with TRBD1. In germline, CDR1 is SNHLY, CDR2 FYNNEI. This CDR3 comprises 14 residues. After removal of 3 bases from V and 4 bases from J, the junction contained 4 bases not matched to a gene. CDR3 in amino acids: CASSEQGAGETQYF. Written as DNA, the CDR3 is TGTGCCAGCAGTGAGCAGGGGGCTGGAGAGACCCAGTACTTC.

This rearrangement joins TRBV14 to TRBJ1-1; TRBD1 might be the D (6 bases). From germline, CDR1 is SGHDN and CDR2 FVKESK. Trimming shortened V by 4 bases and J by 4 bases, and 13 bases separated the two germline ends. The CDR3 loop spans 14 amino acids. The CDR3 bases are TGTGCCAGCAGCCCACTTACAGGGTTCACTGAAGCTTTCTTT. Protein sequence: CASSPLTGFTEAFF.

The chain is built from TRBV9 and TRBJ2-3, with no clear D. The V gene lost 4 bases and the J gene lost 2 bases, with 8 bases spanning the gap. The CDR3 consists of 13 residues. Per germline, CDR1 SGDLS and CDR2 YYNGEE. Here the CDR3 DNA reads TGTGCCAGCAGCTCCCAGTTCACAGATACGCAGTATTTT. This encodes CASSSQFTDTQYF.

This clone was seen a few times. The chain couples TRBV30 to TRBJ2-7; TRBD2 is a possible D gene (7 bases). Trimming left V 3 bases short and J 7 bases short, with 22 bases between. The CDR3 runs to 15 residues. Per germline, CDR1 GTSNPN and CDR2 SVGIG (reference sequence). The CDR3 is CAWSASWGGRGEQYF. Here the CDR3 DNA reads TGTGCCTGGAGCGCGTCCTGGGGGGGGCGCGGGGAGCAGTACTTC.

The chain has TRBV19 and TRBJ1-1, with 12 bases identical to TRBD1. Germline V gene data show CDR1 as LNHDA and CDR2 as SQIVND (reference sequence). The CDR3 consists of 16 residues. The V and J ends lost 4 bases and 5 bases, in that order; junction bases with no gene match: 8. The chain's CDR3 is CASSRGDRGLGTEAFF. CDR3 DNA sequence: TGTGCCAGTAGTAGGGGGGACAGGGGGCTGGGGACTGAAGCTTTCTTT.

The V and J genes are TRBV9 and TRBJ2-7, with D perhaps TRBD2 (7 bases). The germline V gene has CDR1 SGDLS and CDR2 YYNGEE. The CDR3 has 13 residues. V lost 3 bases to trimming and J lost 5 bases, with 12 bases between them. The CDR3 coding sequence is TGTGCCAGCAGCGAAGGCGGGGGCGACGAGCAGTACTTC. This translates into CASSEGGGDEQYF.

The V and J genes are TRBV5-4 and TRBJ2-1, with a possible D match to TRBD2 (12 bases). The CDR3 consists of 17 residues. V was trimmed by 7 bases and J by 6 bases, leaving 26 bases between them. Germline CDR1 reads SGHNT; CDR2 reads YYREEE (reference sequence). CDR3 in DNA: TGTGCCAGCCTGGACAGGGGGCTGGGACTAGCGGGCAATGAGCAGTTCTTC. Its protein product is CASLDRGLGLAGNEQFF.

V is TRBV5-4 and J is TRBJ1-6; D is possibly TRBD1 (5 bases). V was trimmed by 3 bases and J by 9 bases, leaving 13 bases between them. Germline CDR1 is SGHNT and CDR2 is YYREEE (reference sequence). CDR3 length: 14 residues. The CDR3: CASSSTGGSSPLHF. For the CDR3, the DNA is TGTGCCAGCAGCTCAACGGGGGGAAGTTCACCCCTCCACTTT.

The chain employs TRBV2 and TRBJ2-3; weak D call: TRBD1 (7 bases). The germline V and J ends were trimmed by 2 bases and 3 bases, with 21 bases remaining between them. This CDR3 region has 18 residues. Germline V gives CDR1 SNHLY, CDR2 FYNNEI. The CDR3 DNA reads as TGTGCCAGCAGTGAACACCGGGACAGCCAGCGGGTGACAGATACGCAGTATTTT. This sequence encodes CASSEHRDSQRVTDTQYF.

This clone was seen once. The rearrangement joins TRBV1 to TRBJ1-6; the listed D gene, TRBD1, was not tested against the DNA. TRBV1 is assigned pseudogene status. The CDR3 runs to 24 residues. The CDR3 loop is CTSSPTDKSGQEFIRSSYNSPLHF. DNA for the CDR3: TGCACCAGCAGCCCCACAGACAAATCCGGACAGGAATTTATCAGGAGCTCCTATAATTCACCCCTCCACTTT.

Worth noting for this clone: This sequence may be a read error, since a much larger clone differs from it by one base. This rearrangement joins TRBV25-1 to TRBJ2-7; TRBD1 might be the D (6 bases). The germline gives CDR1 MGHDK, CDR2 SYGVNS. The CDR3 contains 13 residues. Trimming shortened V by 6 bases and J by 1 base, and 10 bases separated the two germline ends. This CDR3 is CASSQDSSYEQYF. The CDR3 DNA follows: TGTGCCAGCAGCCAGGACAGTTCCTACGAGCAGTACTTC.

The V call is TRBV18, the J call TRBJ2-7, with D possibly matching TRBD2 (5 bases). Germline CDR1 is KGHSH and CDR2 is LQKENI. CDR3 length: 13 amino acids. V shed 3 bases and J shed 7 bases, with 13 bases lying between them. CDR3 sequence (DNA): TGTGCCAGCTCACCGGCATGGCGAGGGGAGCAGTACTTC. Residues: CASSPAWRGEQYF.

The V gene is TRBV7-2, the J gene TRBJ1-1; 11 positions match TRBD1. CDR3 size: 14 residues. Germline CDR1 reads SGHTA; CDR2 reads FQGNSA. V was clipped by 5 bases and J by 5 bases; unmatched bases: 4. CDR3 DNA sequence: TGTGCCAGCAGCCTCGGACAGGGGGCGACTGAAGCTTTCTTT. Translation: CASSLGQGATEAFF.

The J gene is TRBJ1-2, the V gene TRBV7-9, with TRBD1 matching over 7 bases. J gave up 4 bases and V 7 bases, and 6 bases lay outside the gene matches. This CDR3 comprises 13 residues. Germline CDR1 SEHNR, CDR2 FQNEAQ (reference sequence). The CDR3 sequence: CASNMGTVYGYTF. The CDR3 nucleotides read TGTGCCAGCAACATGGGGACAGTCTATGGCTACACCTTC.

The chain recombines TRBV29-1 with TRBJ1-1, with unresolved D. From germline, CDR1 is SQVTM and CDR2 ANQGSEA. This CDR3 comprises 12 residues. V shed 2 bases and J shed 10 bases, with 14 bases lying between them. In DNA form, the CDR3 reads TGCAGCGTTGAAAAGTCGACATCGCGAGCTTTCTTT. Protein sequence: CSVEKSTSRAFF.

This chain uses TRBV5-1 with TRBJ2-7; the match to TRBD2 covers 12 bases. The germline V gene has CDR1 SGHRS and CDR2 YFSETQ. This CDR3 has 15 residues. V lost 4 bases, J lost 9 bases, and 11 bases stayed unmatched. This chain's CDR3 is CASSTSGLAGPGQYF. In DNA, the CDR3 is TGCGCCAGCAGCACATCGGGACTAGCGGGCCCCGGGCAGTACTTC.

J is TRBJ2-5 and V is TRBV5-1; D might be TRBD1 (6 bases). Trimming pared 3 bases from V and 0 bases from J, leaving 9 bases between. Germline V lookup: CDR1 SGHRS, CDR2 YFSETQ. The CDR3 length is 14 residues. The CDR3 nucleotides are TGCGCCAGCAGCTATTCAGGGGACCAAGAGACCCAGTACTTC. Amino acids: CASSYSGDQETQYF.

The gene calls are TRBV5-1 and TRBJ2-3; perhaps TRBD2 as D (6 bases). The CDR3 loop spans 15 amino acids. V gave up 2 bases and J gave up 1 base, with 11 bases separating them. Germline lookup yields CDR1 SGHRS and CDR2 YFSETQ. The CDR3: CASSLGSGGTDTQYF. CDR3 bases: TGCGCCAGCAGCTTAGGTAGCGGAGGCACAGATACGCAGTATTTT.

J is TRBJ2-3 and V is TRBV30; TRBD2 is a possible D gene (5 bases). Trimming took off 0 bases at V and 0 bases at J, with 10 bases between the two ends. Germline assignment: CDR1 GTSNPN and CDR2 SVGIG (reference sequence). The CDR3 runs to 15 residues. As DNA, the CDR3 is TGTGCCTGGAGTGTAACCGGGATTAGCACAGATACGCAGTATTTT. As protein: CAWSVTGISTDTQYF.

The chain carries TRBV28 and TRBJ1-5; TRBD1 matches 12 bases. V shed 7 bases, J shed 2 bases, and the junction held 12 bases outside the gene matches. From germline, CDR1 is MDHEN and CDR2 SYDVKM. This CDR3 comprises 18 residues. The DNA for the CDR3 is TGTGCCAGCACGATAGAGGGACAGGGGGCCTATGGCAATCAGCCCCAGCATTTT. This gives the protein CASTIEGQGAYGNQPQHF.

The chain has TRBV18 and TRBJ1-5; D remains ambiguous. Germline V gene data show CDR1 as KGHSH and CDR2 as LQKENI. The CDR3 contains 14 residues. V gave up 2 bases and J gave up 7 bases, with 12 bases separating them. In DNA, the CDR3 is TGTGCCAGCTCACCAGGGAGTTTTAAACAGCCCCAGCATTTT. This codes for CASSPGSFKQPQHF.

The rearrangement joins TRBV6-6 to TRBJ1-1; D is unclear. Germline V gives CDR1 MNHNY, CDR2 SVGAGI (reference sequence). The CDR3 is 14 residues long. Trimming removed 6 bases at V and 4 bases at J, with 15 bases between. This chain's CDR3 is CASRPHLGSTEAFF. CDR3 bases: TGTGCCAGCAGGCCCCATCTCGGGAGCACTGAAGCTTTCTTT.

The chain links TRBV19 to TRBJ1-1, with a weak D call TRBD1 (5 bases). Germline V gene sequence: CDR1 LNHDA, CDR2 SQIVND (reference sequence). The CDR3 runs to 16 residues. V shed 7 bases and J shed 0 bases, with 18 bases lying between them. The CDR3 nucleotides read TGTGCCAGTAAAAGCAGGGTCAATCGCATGAACACTGAAGCTTTCTTT. This encodes CASKSRVNRMNTEAFF.

The CDR3 here is CAISESSTGLSTDTQYF. DNA for the CDR3: TGTGCCATCAGTGAGTCCTCGACAGGCCTTAGCACAGATACGCAGTATTTT. This chain joins TRBV10-3 and TRBJ2-3; D may be TRBD1 (6 bases). The V gene lost 0 bases and the J gene lost 0 bases, with 13 bases spanning the gap. Germline CDR1 is ENHRY and CDR2 is SYGVKD. This CDR3 comprises 17 residues.

V and J are TRBV25-1 and TRBJ1-2, with D unresolved. Deletions cut 2 bases from V and 2 bases from J, with 9 bases between. This CDR3 has 14 amino acids. Germline-derived CDR1 and CDR2 are MGHDK and SYGVNS. This CDR3 reads CASSEAGGNYGYTF. Here the CDR3 DNA reads TGTGCCAGCAGTGAAGCCGGCGGGAACTATGGCTACACCTTC.

The gene calls are TRBV5-1 and TRBJ1-1; D remains unclear. The CDR3 sequence is 13 residues long. Germline CDR1 is SGHRS and CDR2 is YFSETQ. V dropped 0 bases and J dropped 4 bases, with 7 bases sitting between them. DNA of the CDR3: TGCGCCAGCAGCTTGGGATCGGGCACTGAAGCTTTCTTT. Protein sequence: CASSLGSGTEAFF.

The CDR3 loop reads CASSDGVDRVVAGELFF. In DNA form, the CDR3 reads TGTGCCAGCAGTGACGGGGTTGACAGGGTAGTGGCCGGGGAGCTGTTTTTT. The chain recombines TRBV6-1 with TRBJ2-2; TRBD1 matches at 7 bases. Losses at the gene ends were 3 bases for V and 6 bases for J; bases not matched to a gene: 13. Germline V CDR1 and CDR2: MNHNS, SASEGT. This CDR3 comprises 17 residues.

The CDR3 sequence is CASSDRDRGYSPLHF. CDR3 coding DNA: TGTGCCAGCAGTGACCGGGACAGGGGGTATTCACCCCTCCACTTT. The chain has TRBV6-1 and TRBJ1-6, with 11 bases matching TRBD1. The length of the CDR3 is 15 residues. J lost 8 bases, V lost 3 bases, and 3 bases had no gene match. CDR1 MNHNS and CDR2 SASEGT come from the germline V gene.

The chain employs TRBV4-1 and TRBJ2-2, with 11 nucleotides matching TRBD1. The CDR3 consists of 16 residues. Germline assignment: CDR1 MGHRA and CDR2 YSYEKL. The trim removed 0 bases at V and 4 bases at J, leaving 1 base unmatched. The CDR3 coding sequence is TGCGCCAGCAGCCAAGACGGGACAGGGGGCACCGGGGAGCTGTTTTTT. It codes for CASSQDGTGGTGELFF.